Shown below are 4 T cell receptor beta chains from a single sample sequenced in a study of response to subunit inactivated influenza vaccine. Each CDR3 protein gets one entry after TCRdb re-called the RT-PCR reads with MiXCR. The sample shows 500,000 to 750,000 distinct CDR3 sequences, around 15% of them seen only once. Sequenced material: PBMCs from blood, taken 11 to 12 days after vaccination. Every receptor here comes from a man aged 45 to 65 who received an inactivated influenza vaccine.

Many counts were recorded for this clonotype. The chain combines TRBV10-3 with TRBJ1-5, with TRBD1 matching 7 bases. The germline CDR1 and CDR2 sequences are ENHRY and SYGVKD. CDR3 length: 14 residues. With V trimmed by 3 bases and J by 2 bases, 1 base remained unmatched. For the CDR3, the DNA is TGTGCCATCAGTGATGGGACAGGCAATCAGCCCCAGCATTTT. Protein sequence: CAISDGTGNQPQHF.

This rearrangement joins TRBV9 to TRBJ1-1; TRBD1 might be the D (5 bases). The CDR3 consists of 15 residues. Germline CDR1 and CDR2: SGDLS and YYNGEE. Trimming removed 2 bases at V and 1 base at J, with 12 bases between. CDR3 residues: CASSVSGTGNTEAFF. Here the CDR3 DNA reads TGTGCCAGCAGCGTTTCCGGGACGGGGAACACTGAAGCTTTCTTT. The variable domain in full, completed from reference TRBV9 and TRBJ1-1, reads DSGVTQTPKHLITATGQRVTLRCSPRSGDLSVYWYQQSLDQGLQFLIQYYNGEERAKGNILERFSAQQFPDLHSELNLSSLELGDSALYFCASSVSGTGNTEAFFGQGTRLTVV.

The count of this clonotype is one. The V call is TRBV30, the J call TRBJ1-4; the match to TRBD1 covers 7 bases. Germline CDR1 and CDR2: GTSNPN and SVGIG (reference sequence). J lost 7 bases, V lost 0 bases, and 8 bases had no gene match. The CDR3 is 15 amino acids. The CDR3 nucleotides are TGTGCCTGGAGTGTAACAGGGGCTTACGGTGAAAAACTGTTTTTT. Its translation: CAWSVTGAYGEKLFF.

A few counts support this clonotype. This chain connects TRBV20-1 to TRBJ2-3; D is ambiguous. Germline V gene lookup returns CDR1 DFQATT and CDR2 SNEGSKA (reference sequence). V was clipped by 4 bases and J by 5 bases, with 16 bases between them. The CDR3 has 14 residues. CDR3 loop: CSAISAHGRDTQYF. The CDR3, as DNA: TGCAGTGCTATCTCGGCTCACGGCAGAGATACGCAGTATTTT.